This entry lists 8 T cell receptor beta chains sequenced from one sample in a study of OX40 agonist ivuxolimab in advanced cancers. Data came from immunoSEQ multiplex PCR; TCRdb stores just in-frame clones and leaves some out. The table has tens of thousands of clones, 75% to 85% seen once. The sequenced sample was CD4+ or CD8+ T cells sorted from blood, obtained in a trial of the OX40 agonist ivuxolimab. Receptors were obtained from an adult with an advanced solid tumor such as melanoma, head and neck, liver or kidney cancer.

This clone was observed a few times. The rearrangement links TRBV18 to TRBJ1-6; weak D call: TRBD1 (5 bases). CDR1 is KGHSH and CDR2 is LQKENI in the germline V gene. The CDR3 is made up of 13 amino acids. Trimming stripped 3 bases from V and 10 bases from J, with 10 bases between. CDR3 DNA: TGTGCCAGCTCACCTGGCAGGGAATCACCCCTCCACTTT. This encodes CASSPGRESPLHF. The full variable domain, its missing parts supplied by reference TRBV18 and TRBJ1-6, is NAGVMQNPRHLVRRRGQEARLRCSPMKGHSHVYWYRQLPEEGLKFMVYLQKENIIDESGMPKERFSAEFPKEGPSILRIQQVVRGDSAAYFCASSPGRESPLHFGNGTRLTVT.

The V call is TRBV15, the J call TRBJ2-7, with unresolved D. Trimming removed 1 base at V and 5 bases at J, with 12 bases between. Germline CDR1 is LNHNV and CDR2 is YYDKDF (reference sequence). The CDR3 has 14 amino acids. CDR3: CATSRVLSGNEQYF. DNA of the CDR3: TGTGCCACCAGCAGAGTCCTGTCTGGGAACGAGCAGTACTTC.

The rearrangement joins TRBV11-2 to TRBJ2-7, with TRBD2 matching over 7 bases. CDR3 length: 14 residues. Germline CDR1 SGHAT, CDR2 FQNNGV. J was trimmed by 1 base and V by 8 bases; bases with no gene match: 8. The CDR3 DNA follows: TGTGCCAGCCGCAAACCCGGGAGGTCCTACGAGCAGTACTTC. Protein sequence: CASRKPGRSYEQYF.

This chain connects TRBV10-1 to TRBJ2-5; D might be TRBD1 or TRBD2, each matching 6 bases. Trimming removed 3 bases from V and 5 bases from J, with 13 bases in between. The CDR3 spans 14 residues. Germline loops: CDR1 WNHNN, CDR2 SYGVQD (reference sequence). The CDR3 sequence is CASSEGGLGETQYF. Here the CDR3 DNA reads TGCGCCAGCAGTGAAGGGGGGCTCGGGGAGACCCAGTACTTC.

V usage is TRBV10-3 and J usage is TRBJ1-3; no reliable D call. Trimming stripped 8 bases from V and 2 bases from J, with 19 bases between. The CDR3 is made up of 16 amino acids. CDR1 and CDR2 from the germline V gene are ENHRY and SYGVKD. The CDR3 coding sequence is TGTGCCATCGCTTTGGACCGAGGCCCCCCTGGAAACACCATATATTTT. This codes for CAIALDRGPPGNTIYF.

V usage is TRBV10-3 and J usage is TRBJ1-6; D ambiguous. Trimming stripped 0 bases from V and 0 bases from J, with 9 bases between. The CDR3 runs 17 residues. Germline V CDR1 and CDR2: ENHRY, SYGVKD. This chain's CDR3 is CAISESGRSSYNSPLHF. CDR3 nucleotide sequence: TGTGCCATCAGTGAGTCGGGCAGGAGCTCCTATAATTCACCCCTCCACTTT.

This clone was picked up a small number of times. The chain couples TRBV6-5 to TRBJ2-3, with 14 bases matching TRBD2. Germline loops: CDR1 MNHEY, CDR2 SVGAGI. The junction had 1 base not matched to a gene; V was cut back by 6 bases and J by 5 bases. This CDR3 comprises 14 residues. For the CDR3, the DNA is TGTGCCAGCAGAGGGACTAGCGGGGGAGATACGCAGTATTTT. Its translation: CASRGTSGGDTQYF.

The chain combines TRBV6-5 with TRBJ1-3; D remains ambiguous. This CDR3 is built from 16 residues. Trimming stripped 4 bases from V and 0 bases from J, with 13 bases between. The V gene's germline CDR1 is MNHEY and CDR2 SVGAGI. CDR3 sequence (DNA): TGTGCCAGCAGTTCGCCCTCAAAGAGCTCTGGAAACACCATATATTTT. This sequence encodes CASSSPSKSSGNTIYF.